These T cell receptor beta chains were read from a single sample in a study of blood T cell repertoires in COVID-19. The data were produced by immunoSEQ multiplex PCR, yet TCRdb's version contains in-frame clones alone and is incomplete. The sample yields fewer than 200,000 clones, roughly 85% seen once. The source material was peripheral blood. These receptor sequences come from an elderly woman with acute or convalescent COVID-19. Both conserved end residues are part of each CDR3. A D gene is named only where the DNA matches it firmly. Rows may omit the clone size; those that give it use once, few, many or a size class.

V,J,D,size,DNA,CDR3
TRBV18,TRBJ1-4,TRBD1,NA,TGTGCCAGCTCAATCGGACAGGGCAACGAAAAACTGTTTTTT,CASSIGQGNEKLFF
TRBV5-1,TRBJ1-1,NA,NA,TGCGCCAGCAGCGGGGACACAATGAACACTGAAGCTTTCTTT,CASSGDTMNTEAFF
TRBV19,TRBJ2-7,TRBD1,NA,TGTGCCAGTAGTACCCAACAGGGGGCCGCTTTCTACGAGCAGTACTTC,CASSTQQGAAFYEQYF
TRBV7-2,TRBJ2-7,TRBD2,NA,TGTGCCAGCAGCCAAGCGGGGGGTGCCTCCTACGAGCAGTACTTC,CASSQAGGASYEQYF
TRBV7-8,TRBJ1-3,NA,NA,TGTGCCAGCAGCCAGGGGAACACCATATATTTT,CASSQGNTIYF
TRBV2,TRBJ1-5,TRBD1,few,TGTGCCAGCAGTGCCGACAGGGTACAGCCCCAGCATTTT,CASSADRVQPQHF
TRBV5-5,TRBJ1-2,TRBD1,NA,TGTGCCAGCAGCCCCGGACAGGGTTATGGCTACACCTTC,CASSPGQGYGYTF
TRBV19,TRBJ2-7,NA,NA,TGTGCCAGTAAACAGCAGGAAAGCTCCTACGAGCAGTACTTC,CASKQQESSYEQYF
TRBV7-2,TRBJ1-2,NA,NA,TGTGCCAGCAGCGGGACTACAGGGCTCTATGGCTACACCTTC,CASSGTTGLYGYTF
TRBV6-5,TRBJ1-5,NA,NA,TGTGCCAGCAGTCAGATTAATCAGCCCCAGCATTTT,CASSQINQPQHF
TRBV7-2,TRBJ2-1,TRBD2,NA,TGTGCCAGCAGCTCTAGCGGGGGGACCTACAATGAGCAGTTCTTC,CASSSSGGTYNEQFF
TRBV7-3,TRBJ1-1,NA,NA,TGTGCCAGCAGACGGACAGCTACTAACACTGAAGCTTTCTTT,CASRRTATNTEAFF
TRBV4-2,TRBJ1-4,TRBD1,once,TGTGCCAGCAGCCAAGATCCGATATTCGGGACAGGAAATGAAAAACTGTTTTTT,CASSQDPIFGTGNEKLFF
TRBV9,TRBJ2-2,TRBD1,NA,TGTGCCAGCAGCGTTTGGGGGACAGGGACATCCGGGGAGCTGTTTTTT,CASSVWGTGTSGELFF
TRBV4-3,TRBJ1-5,NA,NA,TGCGCCAGCAGCCAACAGATGGACTCCAATCAGCCCCAGCATTTT,CASSQQMDSNQPQHF
TRBV6-6,TRBJ1-1,NA,NA,TGTGCCAGCAGTTACGGGCAGGTGGGGAGCACTGAAGCTTTCTTT,CASSYGQVGSTEAFF
TRBV19,TRBJ2-5,TRBD1,NA,TGTGCCAGTAGTTTAGGGACAGGGGAGGGAGAGACCCAGTACTTC,CASSLGTGEGETQYF
TRBV6-5,TRBJ2-7,TRBD1,NA,TGTGCCAGCAGCCCCGGGACAGGGGGCATGAGGGAGCAGTACTTC,CASSPGTGGMREQYF
TRBV6-1,TRBJ2-1,NA,NA,TGTGCCAGCAGTGACATACTAGGATCCTACAATGAGCAGTTCTTC,CASSDILGSYNEQFF
TRBV15,TRBJ2-3,NA,NA,TGTGCCACCAGCAGAGATAGCGATACGCAGTATTTT,CATSRDSDTQYF
TRBV2,TRBJ2-5,TRBD2,NA,TGTGCCAGCAGTGGGACTAGCGGGGGGCAAGAGACCCAGTACTTC,CASSGTSGGQETQYF
TRBV7-6,TRBJ1-3,TRBD1,once,TGTGCCAGCAGCTCTGGACAGGGGGCCCCCCTCAGCTCTGGAAACACCATATATTTT,CASSSGQGAPLSSGNTIYF
TRBV5-1,TRBJ2-7,TRBD1,NA,TGCGCCAGCAGCTTCGCAGGGGGCTCCCCTTACGAGCAGTACTTC,CASSFAGGSPYEQYF
TRBV6-1,TRBJ2-7,TRBD1,NA,TGTGCCAGCAGTGAAGGGGGCGGGACAGGGGACTTC,CASSEGGGTGDF
TRBV19,TRBJ2-2,TRBD1,NA,TGTGCCAGTAGGACACCCGGGACAGGGAACACCGGGGAGCTGTTTTTT,CASRTPGTGNTGELFF
TRBV2,TRBJ1-5,NA,NA,TGTGCCAGCAGTGAATCCGGAGTTAGCAATCAGCCCCAGCATTTT,CASSESGVSNQPQHF
TRBV27,TRBJ2-1,TRBD2,NA,TGTGCCAGCAGTCCCGGACTAGCGGGAGATGGGTCCTACAATGAGCAGTTCTTC,CASSPGLAGDGSYNEQFF
TRBV4-3,TRBJ1-6,NA,NA,TGCGCCAGCAGCCAAGACCGGCGGGGCCATAATTCACCCCTCCACTTT,CASSQDRRGHNSPLHF
TRBV9,TRBJ2-7,TRBD1,few,TGTGCCAGCAGCGTAGAACAGGGGGCATGGGGCGAGCAGTACTTC,CASSVEQGAWGEQYF
TRBV4-3,TRBJ1-1,TRBD1,once,TGCGCCAGCAGCCTCCGGGACAGGGACACTGAAGCTTTCTTT,CASSLRDRDTEAFF
TRBV12-3/TRBV12-4,TRBJ2-7,TRBD2,NA,TGTGCCAGCAGACCTCTAGCGGGCTACGAGCAGTACTTC,CASRPLAGYEQYF
TRBV28,TRBJ2-2,NA,NA,TGTGCCAGCAGTTTCCACGGAGACACCGGGGAGCTGTTTTTT,CASSFHGDTGELFF
TRBV3-1/TRBV3-2,TRBJ2-3,TRBD2,NA,TGTGCCAGCAGCGGGAGGGCGACCCATACGCAGTATTTT,CASSGRATHTQYF
TRBV19,TRBJ1-4,TRBD1,NA,TGTGCCAGTAGGCCTGGGACAGGGAATGAAAAACTGTTTTTT,CASRPGTGNEKLFF
TRBV29-1,TRBJ1-2,TRBD1,NA,TGCAGCGTTAACCAGGGGGTGTATGGCTACACCTTC,CSVNQGVYGYTF
TRBV5-4,TRBJ2-5,TRBD1,once,TGTGCCAGCAGCGAAACAGGGGACCAAGAGACCCAGTACTTC,CASSETGDQETQYF
TRBV7-2,TRBJ2-2,TRBD2,NA,TGTGCCAGCAGCTTAGAATCTAGCGGGAGTTTCAACACCGGGGAGCTGTTTTTT,CASSLESSGSFNTGELFF
TRBV5-6,TRBJ2-5,TRBD1,NA,TGTGCCAGCAGCGCGAGATCCGGGACAGGGGGTGAGACCCAGTACTTC,CASSARSGTGGETQYF
TRBV9,TRBJ2-3,NA,NA,TGTGCCAGCAGCGTAGCTGAGCAGCGGGGACAAGATACGCAGTATTTT,CASSVAEQRGQDTQYF
TRBV19,TRBJ1-5,NA,many,TGTGCCAGTAGTATTTTCCTTGAGGGTAATTGGCCCCAGCATTTT,CASSIFLEGNWPQHF
TRBV6-5,TRBJ1-1,NA,NA,TGTGCCAGCAGGAGGGCGGGCACTGAAGCTTTCTTT,CASRRAGTEAFF
TRBV6-2/TRBV6-3,TRBJ2-4,TRBD1,few,TGTGCCAGCAGTTACCCCGGGACAGAACTAGCCAAAAACATTCAGTACTTC,CASSYPGTELAKNIQYF
TRBV27,TRBJ1-2,TRBD1,NA,TGTGCCAGCAGCAAATATGGGACAGAGGCTAACTATGGCTACACCTTC,CASSKYGTEANYGYTF
TRBV10-3,TRBJ1-3,NA,once,TGTGCCATCAGGCCCAGGGGCTCTGGAAACACCATATATTTT,CAIRPRGSGNTIYF
TRBV5-1,TRBJ1-1,TRBD1,NA,TGCGCCAGCAGCCCGTTAGGGGGCCAACTGACGAGAGACGCTTTCTTT,CASSPLGGQLTRDAFF
TRBV28,TRBJ2-3,NA,NA,TGTGCCAGCAGTGGCCGCGGGACAGACACAGATACGCAGTATTTT,CASSGRGTDTDTQYF
TRBV18,TRBJ2-2,NA,NA,TGTGCCAGCTCACCGGGACACGGGACCGGGGAGCTGTTTTTT,CASSPGHGTGELFF
TRBV29-1,TRBJ2-7,TRBD1,NA,TGCAGCGTCGCGGACAGGGTGGGCGCCGAGCAGTACTTC,CSVADRVGAEQYF
TRBV19,TRBJ2-7,NA,NA,TGTGCCAGTAGTATCCGTCCTGCGGGAAGGTACTTC,CASSIRPAGRYF
TRBV7-6,TRBJ1-5,TRBD1,NA,TGTGCCAGCAGCTTAAAGACAGGGGACAATCAGCCCCAGCATTTT,CASSLKTGDNQPQHF
TRBV10-3,TRBJ2-2,NA,NA,TGTGCCATCAGGGGGACTGACTACTTGACACCCGGGGAGCTGTTTTTT,CAIRGTDYLTPGELFF
TRBV5-1,TRBJ2-1,TRBD1,NA,TGCGCCAGCAGCCCCGGGACAGGCTCCTACAATGAGCAGTTCTTC,CASSPGTGSYNEQFF
TRBV27,TRBJ1-1,NA,NA,TGTGCCAGCAGTTTAGGGGCAGGGATGAACACTGAAGCTTTCTTT,CASSLGAGMNTEAFF
TRBV15,TRBJ2-5,NA,NA,TGTGCCACTTTTCAGGAGGGGTGGGAGACCCAGTACTTC,CATFQEGWETQYF
TRBV21-1,TRBJ2-7,NA,NA,TGTGCCAGCAAATCCGGGGACAGACCCTACGAGCAGTACTTC,CASKSGDRPYEQYF